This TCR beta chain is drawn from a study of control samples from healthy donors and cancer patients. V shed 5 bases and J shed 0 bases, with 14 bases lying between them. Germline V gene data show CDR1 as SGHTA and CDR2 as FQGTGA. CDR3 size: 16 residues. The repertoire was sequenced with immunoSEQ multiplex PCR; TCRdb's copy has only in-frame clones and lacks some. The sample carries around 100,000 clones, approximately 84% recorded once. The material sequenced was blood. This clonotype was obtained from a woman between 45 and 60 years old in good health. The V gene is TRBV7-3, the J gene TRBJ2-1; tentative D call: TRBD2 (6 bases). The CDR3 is CASSPLAVSSYNEQFF. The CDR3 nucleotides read TGTGCCAGCAGCCCTTTAGCGGTTAGCTCCTACAATGAGCAGTTCTTC.